These 11 T cell receptor beta chains share one sample of origin, sequenced in a study of T cell responses to AZD1222 COVID-19 vaccine. Generated by immunoSEQ multiplex PCR, the TCRdb table keeps only in-frame clones and is missing some. The data hold about 110,000 clones, with roughly 90% observed a single time. The input for sequencing was peripheral blood, taken on day 0 of MenACWY control vaccination. The source of these receptors is an adult in good health.

This clone was observed a single time. J is TRBJ2-5 and V is TRBV7-9; D remains ambiguous. Trimming left V 5 bases short and J 5 bases short, with 9 bases between. The CDR3 has 12 amino acids. Looked up from germline, CDR1 is SEHNR and CDR2 is FQNEAQ (reference sequence). The CDR3, as DNA: TGTGCCAGCAGCAAGCCGGCGGAGACCCAGTACTTC. It codes for CASSKPAETQYF.

The chain carries TRBV4-2 and TRBJ2-3; D ambiguous. The length of the CDR3 is 13 residues. Germline CDR1 is LGHNA and CDR2 is YNFKEQ. V was clipped by 0 bases and J by 12 bases, with 13 bases between them. CDR3: CASSQESRERQYF. CDR3 in DNA: TGTGCCAGCAGCCAAGAGTCACGAGAGAGACAGTATTTT.

The V gene is TRBV7-6, the J gene TRBJ2-2; no reliable D call. Germline CDR1 and CDR2: SGHVS and FNYEAQ. The length of the CDR3 is 16 residues. V was cut by 3 bases and J by 0 bases, with 11 bases left in between. In DNA form, the CDR3 reads TGTGCCAGCAGCTTGTACCGCCTTACGAACACCGGGGAGCTGTTTTTT. Its protein is CASSLYRLTNTGELFF.

This chain joins TRBV6-2 or TRBV6-3 and TRBJ2-1; perhaps TRBD2 as D (5 bases). Germline V gene sequence: CDR1 MNHEY, CDR2 SVGEGT. This CDR3 region has 13 residues. The V end lost 1 base, the J end lost 8 bases, and 9 bases lay between the germline ends. The CDR3 region has the DNA TGTGCCAGCAGTTACTTGGGGAGCCATGAGCAGTTCTTC. Its translation is CASSYLGSHEQFF.

The J gene is TRBJ2-7, the V gene TRBV18; no clear D. Germline values: CDR1 KGHSH, CDR2 LQKENI. The length of the CDR3 is 14 residues. Between the trimmed V and J ends, which lost 1 base and 2 bases, there was a span of 9 bases. CDR3 residues: CASSPQGLTYEQYF. The CDR3 nucleotides are TGTGCCAGCTCACCACAGGGTCTGACCTACGAGCAGTACTTC. Together with reference TRBV18 and TRBJ2-7, the CDR3 gives the full variable domain: NAGVMQNPRHLVRRRGQEARLRCSPMKGHSHVYWYRQLPEEGLKFMVYLQKENIIDESGMPKERFSAEFPKEGPSILRIQQVVRGDSAAYFCASSPQGLTYEQYFGPGTRLTVT.

The J gene is TRBJ2-2, the V gene TRBV4-3; TRBD2 aligns across 7 bases. The CDR3 spans 16 residues. Germline V gives CDR1 LGHNA, CDR2 YSLEER. V lost 5 bases to trimming and J lost 6 bases; unmatched junction nucleotides: 12. The CDR3 region has the DNA TGCGCCAGCAGCTACGATCGGGGGAGGGCCCCCGGGGAGCTGTTTTTT. Its protein product is CASSYDRGRAPGELFF.

The gene calls are TRBV5-1 and TRBJ2-7; possible D gene TRBD1, 5 bases. CDR3 length equals 18 residues. Germline V CDR1 and CDR2: SGHRS, YFSETQ. With 0 bases removed from V and 0 bases from J, the gap between germline ends came to 19 bases. Here the CDR3 reads CASSLEPRAPGHSYEQYF. The CDR3 DNA sequence: TGCGCCAGCAGCTTGGAGCCCCGGGCCCCAGGACACTCCTACGAGCAGTACTTC.

This chain connects TRBV28 to TRBJ2-5; 9 bases map to TRBD2. The CDR3 has 16 residues. Germline CDR1 reads MDHEN; CDR2 reads SYDVKM. Losses at the gene ends were 6 bases for V and 3 bases for J; bases not matched to a gene: 11. CDR3 loop: CASSYSGGTPKETQYF. Here the CDR3 DNA reads TGTGCCAGCAGCTATAGCGGGGGCACCCCTAAAGAGACCCAGTACTTC.

The chain carries TRBV7-9 and TRBJ2-1; D is uncertain. V shed 1 base and J shed 1 base, with 11 bases lying between them. The CDR3 runs 16 residues. Germline V lookup: CDR1 SEHNR, CDR2 FQNEAQ (reference sequence). The CDR3 is CASSLGGWYSYNEQFF. CDR3 sequence (DNA): TGTGCCAGCAGCTTAGGCGGTTGGTATTCCTACAATGAGCAGTTCTTC.

In its sample, this clone was seen a few times. The gene calls are TRBV4-2 and TRBJ1-4, with 8 bases lining up with TRBD1. The CDR3 length is 15 residues. Trimming at V came to 2 bases and at J to 11 bases, leaving 10 bases not matched to a gene. CDR1 is LGHNA, CDR2 YNFKEQ, per germline. This CDR3 is CASSQPGQVLAKLFF. For the CDR3, the DNA is TGTGCCAGCAGCCAACCGGGACAGGTACTGGCTAAACTGTTTTTT.

This clone was picked up a small number of times. This chain connects TRBV6-2 or TRBV6-3 to TRBJ2-1, with 10 bases aligning to TRBD2. The ends lost 6 bases at V and 10 bases at J; junction bases unmatched: 9. The CDR3 has 14 residues. Germline V gene data show CDR1 as MNHEY and CDR2 as SVGEGT. The CDR3 DNA reads TGTGCCAGCAGCCACAGCGGGGGGGCGATGGAGCAGTTCTTC. This gives the protein CASSHSGGAMEQFF.